This T cell receptor (beta chain) stems from a study of T-cell memory formation after mild COVID-19. On the study more broadly: TCR clustering was largely donor specific.

Many counts were recorded for this clonotype. Its cognate antigen is unknown. Using constant-segment primers, 5'RACE produced TCR alpha and TCR beta cDNA libraries carrying sample barcodes and UMIs. TCRdb processed the 5' RACE reads anew with MiXCR; each CDR3 protein has one entry. The sample includes 530,000 or so distinct CDR3 sequences, approximately 15% of them seen just once. Germline loops: CDR1 MNHEY, CDR2 SVGEGT. The CDR3 spans 14 residues. V lost 6 bases and J 2 bases, leaving 11 bases between the germline ends. Study conclusions and caveats: Memory cells collected pre-infection included some clones that later responded, suggesting cross-reactive memory joined. Shrinking CD4+ clones were chiefly CM and EM; CD8+ ones were chiefly EMRA.

The chain joins TRBV6-2 or TRBV6-3 to TRBJ2-1; unclear D gene. The source of this sequence is an adult woman who had mild COVID-19 (a few samples of this study predate the infection). Cell type and time point are not known. Sequenced input: PBMCs or a T cell subset sorted from them (not recorded which). The CDR3 protein is CASSLQHTYNEQFF. Here the CDR3 DNA reads TGTGCCAGCAGCCTACAGCATACCTACAATGAGCAGTTCTTC.